Following are 12 T cell receptor beta chains from one sample sequenced in a study of T cell repertoires in cytomegalovirus infection. These receptors' targets are unknown. In TCRdb, the reads were re-called with MiXCR into one record per CDR3 protein. The data contain about 900,000 distinct CDR3 sequences, more than 25% of them singletons. The sample in question was cultured CD8+ T cells from PBMCs, obtained from culture after CMV antigen stimulation. All receptors derive from a human donor in good health (CMV status not recorded). Some clones in this sample may be carry-over from other donors' samples.

The genes are TRBV24-1 and TRBJ2-3, with 14 bases matching TRBD2. Germline values: CDR1 KGHDR, CDR2 SFDVKD. CDR3 length: 17 amino acids. V shed 3 bases, J shed 6 bases, and the junction held 7 bases outside the gene matches. As DNA, the CDR3 is TGTGCCACCAGTGATCCCGGACTAGCGGGGGGCTCGGATACGCAGTATTTT. It translates to CATSDPGLAGGSDTQYF.

The chain couples TRBV11-2 to TRBJ1-1; no firm D call. Trimming cost V 2 bases and J 3 bases, with 16 bases left between them. CDR1 is SGHAT and CDR2 is FQNNGV in the germline V gene. This CDR3 contains 16 residues. The CDR3 DNA sequence: TGTGCCAGCAGCTTATGGCGGCGGGGTTCGGACACTGAAGCTTTCTTT. This gives the protein CASSLWRRGSDTEAFF. Variable domain in full (rest from reference TRBV11-2 and TRBJ1-1): EAGVAQSPRYKIIEKRQSVAFWCNPISGHATLYWYQQILGQGPKLLIQFQNNGVVDDSQLPKDRFSAERLKGVDSTLKIQPAKLEDSAVYLCASSLWRRGSDTEAFFGQGTRLTVV.

The CDR3 nucleotides are TGTGCCAGCAGCTTAGCGTGGCTAGCGGGGGGGTTCGATGAGCAGTTCTTC. Its translation is CASSLAWLAGGFDEQFF. The chain uses TRBV7-9 and TRBJ2-1, with TRBD2 matching over 12 bases. Trimming took 0 bases from V and 8 from J; bases not matched to a gene: 8. This CDR3 has 17 residues. Germline V gene data show CDR1 as SEHNR and CDR2 as FQNEAQ (reference sequence). The full variable domain, rest sourced from reference TRBV7-9 and TRBJ2-1, is DTGVSQNPRHKITKRGQNVTFRCDPISEHNRLYWYRQTLGQGPEFLTYFQNEAQLEKSRLLSDRFSAERPKGSFSTLEIQRTEQGDSAMYLCASSLAWLAGGFDEQFFGPGTRLTVL.

The sample holds a few counts of this clonotype. The chain couples TRBV27 to TRBJ1-2; 12 nucleotides line up with TRBD1. The CDR3 contains 12 residues. J gave up 10 bases and V 8 bases, and 5 bases lay outside the gene matches. Looked up from germline, CDR1 is MNHEY and CDR2 is SMNVEV (reference sequence). The CDR3 here is CASRGQGAYYTF. The CDR3 coding sequence is TGTGCCAGCCGGGGACAGGGGGCGTACTACACCTTC.

This rearrangement joins TRBV12-3 or TRBV12-4 to TRBJ1-1; D is unclear. V lost 9 bases to trimming and J lost 7 bases, with 18 bases between them. This CDR3 spans 13 amino acids. The CDR3 sequence: CASISGEAVEAFF. In DNA form, the CDR3 reads TGTGCCAGTATTTCTGGTGAGGCTGTTGAAGCTTTCTTT.

V and J are TRBV4-3 and TRBJ2-1; D possibly corresponds to TRBD2 (6 bases). In germline, CDR1 is LGHNA, CDR2 YSLEER. The CDR3 contains 18 residues. The V end was cut by 1 base, the J end by 4 bases, with 20 bases between. CDR3 in DNA: TGCGCCAGCAGCCAAGGGGGGACTCGCACCGCACCTTACAATGAGCAGTTCTTC. Its protein is CASSQGGTRTAPYNEQFF.

Turning to this clonotype: One end of the junction varies from germline; a read error may be responsible. The chain has TRBV5-5 and TRBJ2-7, with a weak D call TRBD1 (5 bases). CDR3 length: 13 residues. From germline, CDR1 is SGHKS and CDR2 YYEKEE (reference sequence). CDR3 in DNA: TGTGCCAACAGCTTGCCAGGGAACTACGAGCAGTACTTC. Translated: CANSLPGNYEQYF. The variable domain in full, with the rest retrieved from reference TRBV5-5 and TRBJ2-7, is DAGVTQSPTHLIKTRGQQVTLRCSPISGHKSVSWYQQVLGQGPQFIFQYYEKEERGRGNFPDRFSARQFPNYSSELNVNALLLGDSALYLCANSLPGNYEQYFGPGTRLTVT.

This chain uses TRBV6-5 with TRBJ1-6, with D hard to call. Germline assignment: CDR1 MNHEY and CDR2 SVGAGI. CDR3 length: 15 residues. V lost 10 bases and J lost 0, with 13 bases in between. CDR3 in amino acids: CAITLPSSYNSPLHF. The CDR3 DNA sequence: TGTGCCATAACCCTCCCCAGCTCCTATAATTCACCCCTCCACTTT.

The V and J genes are TRBV5-5 and TRBJ2-3; TRBD1 agrees at 7 bases. Per germline, CDR1 SGHKS and CDR2 YYEKEE (reference sequence). V shed 3 bases, J shed 1 base, and the junction held 5 bases outside the gene matches. The CDR3 has 15 amino acids. CDR3 residues: CASSYLDRGTDTQYF. CDR3 sequence (DNA): TGTGCCAGCAGCTACCTAGACAGGGGCACAGATACGCAGTATTTT.

The J gene is TRBJ1-4, the V gene TRBV7-9; no firm D call. The V gene's germline CDR1 is SEHNR and CDR2 FQNEAQ (reference sequence). CDR3 length: 15 amino acids. Trimming shortened V by 2 bases and J by 0 bases, and 7 bases separated the two germline ends. The CDR3 DNA reads TGTGCCAGCAGCTTAACCACCTCAACTAATGAAAAACTGTTTTTT. Its protein is CASSLTTSTNEKLFF.

The V gene is TRBV27, the J gene TRBJ1-6, with D perhaps TRBD1 (6 bases). The CDR3 spans 14 residues. CDR1 is MNHEY, CDR2 SMNVEV, per germline (reference sequence). Deletions cut 7 bases from V and 10 bases from J, with 17 bases between. CDR3 sequence reads: CASKSGQPQSPLHF. CDR3 in DNA: TGTGCCAGCAAATCGGGACAACCGCAGTCACCCCTCCACTTT.

J is TRBJ2-7 and V is TRBV20-1, with D perhaps matching TRBD2 (5 bases). The CDR3 runs to 13 residues. Deletions cut 6 bases from V and 1 base from J, with 13 bases between. CDR1 and CDR2 from the germline V gene are DFQATT and SNEGSKA (reference sequence). CDR3 bases: TGCAGTGCCCGGAGTGGGGAGTCCTACGAGCAGTACTTC. Translated: CSARSGESYEQYF.